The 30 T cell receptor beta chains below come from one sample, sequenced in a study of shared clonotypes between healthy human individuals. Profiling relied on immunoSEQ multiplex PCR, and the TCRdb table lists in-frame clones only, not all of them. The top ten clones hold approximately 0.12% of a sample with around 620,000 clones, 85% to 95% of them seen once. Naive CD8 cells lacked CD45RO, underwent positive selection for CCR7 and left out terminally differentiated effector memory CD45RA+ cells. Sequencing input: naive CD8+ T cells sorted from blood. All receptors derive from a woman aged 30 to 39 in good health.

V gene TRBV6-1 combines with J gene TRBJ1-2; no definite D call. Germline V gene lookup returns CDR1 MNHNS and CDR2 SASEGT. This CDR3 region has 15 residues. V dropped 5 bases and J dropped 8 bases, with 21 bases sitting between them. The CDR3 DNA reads TGTGCCAGCAGTTCCATCTTAGTTCCTAGAGGGGGCTACACCTTC. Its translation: CASSSILVPRGGYTF.

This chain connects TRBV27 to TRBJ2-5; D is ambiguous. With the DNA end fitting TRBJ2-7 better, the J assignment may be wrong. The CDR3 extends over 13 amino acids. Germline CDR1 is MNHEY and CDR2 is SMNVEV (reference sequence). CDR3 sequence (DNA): TGTGCCAGCAGTTTCACGGATCACTACGAGCAGTACTTC. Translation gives CASSFTDHYEQYF.

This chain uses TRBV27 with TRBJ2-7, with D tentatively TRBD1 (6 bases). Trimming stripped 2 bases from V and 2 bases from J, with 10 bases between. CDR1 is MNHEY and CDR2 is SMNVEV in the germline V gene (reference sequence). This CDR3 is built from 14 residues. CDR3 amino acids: CASSLQDSTYEQYF. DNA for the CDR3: TGTGCCAGCAGTTTACAGGACAGTACCTACGAGCAGTACTTC.

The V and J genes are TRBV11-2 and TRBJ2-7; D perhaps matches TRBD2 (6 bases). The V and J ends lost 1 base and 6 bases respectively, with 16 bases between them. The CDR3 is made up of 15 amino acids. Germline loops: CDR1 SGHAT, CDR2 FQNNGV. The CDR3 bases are TGTGCCAGCAGCTTAGTCCGGTCCGGCGGGACCGAGCAGTACTTC. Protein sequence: CASSLVRSGGTEQYF.

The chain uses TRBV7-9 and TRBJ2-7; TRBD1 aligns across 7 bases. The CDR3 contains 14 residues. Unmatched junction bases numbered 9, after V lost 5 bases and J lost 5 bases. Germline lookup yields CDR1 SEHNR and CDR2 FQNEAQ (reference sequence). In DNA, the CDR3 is TGTGCCAGCAGCCCAACCCCAGACAGGGACGAGCAGTACTTC. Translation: CASSPTPDRDEQYF.

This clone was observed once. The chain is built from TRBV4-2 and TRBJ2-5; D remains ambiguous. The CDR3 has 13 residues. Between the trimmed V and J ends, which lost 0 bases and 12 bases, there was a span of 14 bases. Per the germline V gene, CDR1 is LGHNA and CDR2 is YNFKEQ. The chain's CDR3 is CASSQDWRKVEYF. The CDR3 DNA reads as TGTGCCAGCAGCCAAGATTGGCGGAAAGTGGAGTACTTC.

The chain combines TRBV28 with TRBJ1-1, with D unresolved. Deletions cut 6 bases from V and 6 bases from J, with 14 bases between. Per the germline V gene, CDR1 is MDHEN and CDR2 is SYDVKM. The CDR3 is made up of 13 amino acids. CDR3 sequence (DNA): TGTGCCAGCAGCCCTTGGGAGGGCGCTGAAGCTTTCTTT. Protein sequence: CASSPWEGAEAFF.

The CDR3 region has the DNA TGTGCCAGTTGTGGACAGGGGGGAGGAAAACTGTTTTTT. Amino acid sequence: CASCGQGGGKLFF. The J gene is TRBJ1-4, the V gene TRBV25-1; 10 bases are a match to TRBD1. Per germline, CDR1 MGHDK and CDR2 SYGVNS. This CDR3 region has 13 residues. V was clipped by 9 bases and J by 10 bases; unmatched bases: 8.

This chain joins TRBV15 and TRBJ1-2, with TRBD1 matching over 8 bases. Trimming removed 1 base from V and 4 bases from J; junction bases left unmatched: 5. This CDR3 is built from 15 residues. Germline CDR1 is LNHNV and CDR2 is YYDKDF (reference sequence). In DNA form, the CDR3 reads TGTGCCACCAGCAGAGGACAGGGGCCACCCTATGGCTACACCTTC. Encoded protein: CATSRGQGPPYGYTF.

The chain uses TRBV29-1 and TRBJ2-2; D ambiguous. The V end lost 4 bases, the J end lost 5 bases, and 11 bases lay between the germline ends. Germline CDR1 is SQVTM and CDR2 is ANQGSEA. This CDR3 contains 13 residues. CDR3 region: CSVVVVVTGELFF. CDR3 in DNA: TGCAGCGTTGTAGTCGTAGTTACCGGGGAGCTGTTTTTT.

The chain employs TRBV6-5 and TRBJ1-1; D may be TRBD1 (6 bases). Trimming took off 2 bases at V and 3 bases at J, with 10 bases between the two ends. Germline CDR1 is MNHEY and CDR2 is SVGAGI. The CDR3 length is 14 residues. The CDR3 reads CASSYAGVDTEAFF. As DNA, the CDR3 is TGTGCCAGCAGTTACGCAGGGGTGGACACTGAAGCTTTCTTT.

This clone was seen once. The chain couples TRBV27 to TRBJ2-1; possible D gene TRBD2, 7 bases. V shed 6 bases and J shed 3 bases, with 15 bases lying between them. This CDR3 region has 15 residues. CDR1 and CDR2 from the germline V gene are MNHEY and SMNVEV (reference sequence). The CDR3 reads CASRARGAYYNEQFF. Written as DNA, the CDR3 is TGTGCCAGCAGGGCACGGGGGGCTTACTACAATGAGCAGTTCTTC.

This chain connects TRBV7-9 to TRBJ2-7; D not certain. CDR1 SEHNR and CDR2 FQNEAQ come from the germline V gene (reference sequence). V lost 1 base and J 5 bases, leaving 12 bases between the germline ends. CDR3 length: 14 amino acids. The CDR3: CASSLVGAPNEQYF. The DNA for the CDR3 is TGTGCCAGCAGCTTAGTCGGCGCACCTAACGAGCAGTACTTC. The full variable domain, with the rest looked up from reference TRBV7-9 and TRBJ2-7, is DTGVSQNPRHKITKRGQNVTFRCDPISEHNRLYWYRQTLGQGPEFLTYFQNEAQLEKSRLLSDRFSAERPKGSFSTLEIQRTEQGDSAMYLCASSLVGAPNEQYFGPGTRLTVT.

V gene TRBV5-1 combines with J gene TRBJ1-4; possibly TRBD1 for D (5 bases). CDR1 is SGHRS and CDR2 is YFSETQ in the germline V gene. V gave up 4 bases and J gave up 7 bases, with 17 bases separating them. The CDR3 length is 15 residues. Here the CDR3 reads CASSDLGAVGEKLFF. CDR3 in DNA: TGCGCCAGCAGCGACCTTGGGGCGGTAGGTGAAAAACTGTTTTTT.

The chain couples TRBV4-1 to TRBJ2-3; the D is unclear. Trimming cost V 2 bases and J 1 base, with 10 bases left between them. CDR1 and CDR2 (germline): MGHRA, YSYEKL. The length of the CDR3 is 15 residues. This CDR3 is CASSQIVAGTDTQYF. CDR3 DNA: TGCGCCAGCAGCCAAATCGTCGCGGGCACAGATACGCAGTATTTT.

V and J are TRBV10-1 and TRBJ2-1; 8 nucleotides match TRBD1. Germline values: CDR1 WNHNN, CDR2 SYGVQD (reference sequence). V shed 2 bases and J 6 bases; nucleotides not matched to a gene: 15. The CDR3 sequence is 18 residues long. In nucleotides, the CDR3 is TGCGCCAGCAGTGAGGCCCCCTCCGGGACAGGTACTAGCAATGAGCAGTTCTTC. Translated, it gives CASSEAPSGTGTSNEQFF.

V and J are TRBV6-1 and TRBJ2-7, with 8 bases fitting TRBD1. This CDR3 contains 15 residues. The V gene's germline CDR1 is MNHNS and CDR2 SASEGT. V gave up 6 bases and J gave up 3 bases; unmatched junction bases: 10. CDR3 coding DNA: TGTGCCAGCAGCGGAAGCACCGGACAGGGCTACGAGCAGTACTTC. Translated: CASSGSTGQGYEQYF.

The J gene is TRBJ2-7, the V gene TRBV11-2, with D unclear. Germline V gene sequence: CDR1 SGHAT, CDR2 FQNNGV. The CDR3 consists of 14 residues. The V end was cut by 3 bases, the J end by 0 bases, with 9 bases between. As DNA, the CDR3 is TGTGCCAGCAGCTTTGCCAACAGCTCCTACGAGCAGTACTTC. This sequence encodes CASSFANSSYEQYF.

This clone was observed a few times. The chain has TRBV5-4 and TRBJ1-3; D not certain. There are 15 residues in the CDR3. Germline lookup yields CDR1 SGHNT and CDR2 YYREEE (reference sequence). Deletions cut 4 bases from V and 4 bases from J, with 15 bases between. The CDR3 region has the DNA TGTGCCAGCAGCGACGGGAGAGCGTCGGGAAACACCATATATTTT. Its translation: CASSDGRASGNTIYF.

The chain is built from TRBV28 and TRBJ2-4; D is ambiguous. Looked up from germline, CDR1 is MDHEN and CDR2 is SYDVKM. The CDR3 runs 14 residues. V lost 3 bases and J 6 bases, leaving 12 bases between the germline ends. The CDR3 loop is CASSFLGRLNIQYF. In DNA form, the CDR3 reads TGTGCCAGCAGTTTCCTCGGCAGATTAAACATTCAGTACTTC. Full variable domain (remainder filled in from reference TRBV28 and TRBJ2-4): DVKVTQSSRYLVKRTGEKVFLECVQDMDHENMFWYRQDPGLGLRLIYFSYDVKMKEKGDIPEGYSVSREKKERFSLILESASTNQTSMYLCASSFLGRLNIQYFGAGTRLSVL.

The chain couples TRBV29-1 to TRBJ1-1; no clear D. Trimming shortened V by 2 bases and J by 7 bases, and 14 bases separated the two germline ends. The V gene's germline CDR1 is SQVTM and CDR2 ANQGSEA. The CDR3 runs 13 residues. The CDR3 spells CSVESVGSSEAFF. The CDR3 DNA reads TGCAGCGTTGAATCTGTTGGATCGAGTGAAGCTTTCTTT.

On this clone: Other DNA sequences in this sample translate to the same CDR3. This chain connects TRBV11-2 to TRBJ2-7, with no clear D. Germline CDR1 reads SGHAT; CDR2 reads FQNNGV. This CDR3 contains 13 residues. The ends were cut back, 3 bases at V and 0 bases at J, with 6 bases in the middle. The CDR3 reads CASSLGFSYEQYF. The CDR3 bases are TGTGCCAGCAGCTTGGGATTCTCCTACGAGCAGTACTTC.

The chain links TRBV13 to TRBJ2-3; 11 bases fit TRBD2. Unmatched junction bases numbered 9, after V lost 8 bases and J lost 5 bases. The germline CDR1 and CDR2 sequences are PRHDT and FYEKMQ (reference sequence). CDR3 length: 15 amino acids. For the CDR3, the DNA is TGTGCCAGCGTGCTCTCCGGACTAGCGGGAGATACGCAGTATTTT. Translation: CASVLSGLAGDTQYF.

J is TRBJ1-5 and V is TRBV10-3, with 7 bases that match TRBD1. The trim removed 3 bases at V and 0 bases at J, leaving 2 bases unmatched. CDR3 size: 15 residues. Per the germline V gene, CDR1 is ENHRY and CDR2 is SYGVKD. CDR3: CAISDGTDSNQPQHF. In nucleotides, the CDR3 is TGTGCCATCAGTGATGGGACAGATAGCAATCAGCCCCAGCATTTT.

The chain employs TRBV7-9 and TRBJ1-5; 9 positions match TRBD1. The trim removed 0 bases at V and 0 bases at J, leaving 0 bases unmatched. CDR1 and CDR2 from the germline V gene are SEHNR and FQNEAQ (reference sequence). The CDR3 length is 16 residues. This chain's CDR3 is CASSLADRGSNQPQHF. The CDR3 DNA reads TGTGCCAGCAGCTTAGCGGACAGGGGTAGCAATCAGCCCCAGCATTTT.

Here the CDR3 DNA reads TGTGCCAGCAGTGAAACAGGGGCTAGCTCCTACGAGCAGTACTTC. This translates into CASSETGASSYEQYF. This chain uses TRBV28 with TRBJ2-7; 7 positions match TRBD1. CDR1 is MDHEN, CDR2 SYDVKM, per germline. The CDR3 length is 15 residues. Losses at the gene ends were 5 bases for V and 0 bases for J; bases not matched to a gene: 7.

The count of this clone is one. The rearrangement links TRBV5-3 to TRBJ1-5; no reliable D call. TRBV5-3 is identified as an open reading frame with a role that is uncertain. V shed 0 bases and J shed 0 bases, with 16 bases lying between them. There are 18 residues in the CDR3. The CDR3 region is CARSLDRRSHNSNQPQHF. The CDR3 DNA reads TGTGCCAGAAGCTTGGACCGTCGCTCACATAATAGCAATCAGCCCCAGCATTTT.

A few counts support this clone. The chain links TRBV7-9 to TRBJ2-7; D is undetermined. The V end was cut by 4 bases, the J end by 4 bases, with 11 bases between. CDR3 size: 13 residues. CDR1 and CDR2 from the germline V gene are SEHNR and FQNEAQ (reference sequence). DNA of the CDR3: TGTGCCAGCAGCTCTGACTCAGAATACGAGCAGTACTTC. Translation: CASSSDSEYEQYF.

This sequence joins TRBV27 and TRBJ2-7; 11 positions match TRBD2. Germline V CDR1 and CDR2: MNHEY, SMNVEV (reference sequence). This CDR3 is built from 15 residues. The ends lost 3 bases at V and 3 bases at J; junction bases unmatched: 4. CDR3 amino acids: CASSFASGRLYEQYF. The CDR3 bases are TGTGCCAGCAGTTTCGCTAGCGGGAGGCTCTACGAGCAGTACTTC.

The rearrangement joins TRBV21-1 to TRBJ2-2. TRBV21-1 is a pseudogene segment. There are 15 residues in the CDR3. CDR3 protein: CASGRRDGPRGELFF. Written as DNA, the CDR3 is TGTGCCAGCGGTAGAAGGGACGGCCCAAGAGGGGAGCTGTTTTTT.